Sequencing of this T cell receptor beta chain was carried out in a study of T cell clonotyping in hematopoietic cell transplantation (dated by TCRdb to the early 2020s). At the level of the whole study: In the study, approximately 140 blood samples were gathered from 40 or so consecutive transplant recipients and their related donors. Patient recruitment ran from 2015 to early 2017, and follow-up continued until late 2020 or death.

Trimming at the junction amounts to 0 bases on V and 4 bases on J, and the germline ends lie 14 bases apart. The CDR3 sequence holds 17 residues, the cysteine and phenylalanine included. The DNA shown is the 51-base CDR3, in frame from base 1. Reading the germline V gene (reference sequence) gives CDR1 SGHNT and CDR2 YYREEE. This sample's time point label indicates: 100 days after allo-HCT. Blood samples were obtained from recipients approximately 28 days before transplant and at days 30, 100 and 180 after transplant. Nuclei Lysis Solution was used to extract genomic DNA from fresh or cryopreserved unfractionated peripheral blood mononuclear cells. Remarks on this clone: Its cognate antigen has yet to be identified. No qualities accompany the bases; no much larger clone lies one base away.

With the immunoSEQ assay, which is a bias-controlled multiplex PCR relying on V- and J-specific primers, TCR beta CDR3 regions were amplified from genomic DNA. In a second PCR step, the CDR3 amplicons were tagged with a proprietary barcode plus Illumina adapter sequences. An Illumina MiSeq instrument was used to sequence the CDR3 libraries. The published analysis was carried out like this. immunoSEQ Analyzer 3.0 was used for export and quality control, with R Bioconductor and Immunarch used for downstream analyses. Only productive rearrangements in the normalized downsampled data set were used to calculate repertoire metrics. In the normalized cohort, a clonotype counted as pathologically expanded if the clonotype was larger than 5 templates. The Inverse Simpson Index served as the measure of repertoire diversity. To capture all clonotypes, CMV-specificity analyses were performed on the non-normalized data set. The immuneACCESS repertoire file appears here via TCRdb, limited to in-frame rearrangements. These files lack a portion of the clones; in checked studies, under half of the deficit traces to unresolved V genes, and the cause of the others is not known. The V and J calls and the clone size are those of that table, but D and trimming were determined from the DNA. Present in this sample are about 5,000 clones, approximately 89% of which were seen just once. The ten largest clonotypes hold roughly 26% of the sample.

What the research found in general, with its limitations: Recipient repertoires showed only a small fraction of overlap with donor repertoires, and over 95% appeared de novo at the given depth. After transplant, TCR diversity in recipients dropped, and pathologically expanded clonotypes increased progressively from day 30 to day 180. Donor and pretransplant recipient Inverse Simpson Index values predicted broader posttransplant TCR repertoire diversity. The sample size was limited, and CD4 and CD8 repertoire contributions could not be separated because cells were not sorted.

The sequence links TRBV5-4 to TRBJ2-6, with the D call perhaps TRBD1 or TRBD2, as 6 bases match in each case. The sequence was obtained from a male patient in his seventies who had an allogeneic stem cell transplant from an unrelated donor, so T cells may come from the graft donor. Some clones in this sample may be carry-over from other donors' samples. The sample here was peripheral blood mononuclear cells, taken 100 days after allogeneic stem cell transplant. The CDR3 region reads CASSLVLGGDGANVLTF. The nucleotide sequence reads as follows: TGTGCCAGCAGCTTGGTATTGGGGGGCGACGGGGCCAACGTCCTGACTTTC.